The 6 T cell receptor beta chains presented below share a single source sample, sequenced in a study of tumor-infiltrating lymphocytes in primary liver carcinoma. The authors made TCR beta cDNA from around 500 ng total RNA with a constant-region primer. A slightly modified ARM-PCR protocol with three nested multiplex PCR rounds produced these TCR beta libraries. Researchers ran the first two PCR rounds for roughly 11 cycles each with TRBV1-TRBV30 forward primers and a C-beta reverse primer. From the multiplex PCR reads, TCRdb called clonotypes with MiXCR, one entry per CDR3 protein. The profile covers 45,000 to 65,000 distinct CDR3 sequences, with around 77% appearing a single time and approximately 25% taken by the ten largest. Bulk tissue was left unsorted, and RNA and DNA were co-extracted from about 20-30 mg of it. Material: liver tumor tissue from sampling region 5. The subset: tumor region T5, tumor centre. These receptors originate from a man aged 35-49 years with primary liver carcinoma and hepatitis B virus infection.

As to this clonotype: At one end, the junction sequence differs from germline, possibly due to a read error. V usage is TRBV7-8 and J usage is TRBJ2-2, with D maybe TRBD2 (6 bases). CDR1 is SGHVS and CDR2 is FQNEAQ in the germline V gene. The CDR3 runs to 15 residues. The CDR3 region has the DNA TGTGCCTGCAGCTTAGTGAGGATAGGGACTGGGGAGCTGTTTTTT. This sequence encodes CACSLVRIGTGELFF.

This clonotype was recorded once. A read error may produce the germline difference seen at one junction end. This chain uses TRBV11-1 with TRBJ2-2; D may be TRBD1 (6 bases). CDR1 and CDR2 from the germline V gene are SGHAT and FQDESV (reference sequence). The CDR3 is made up of 13 amino acids. The CDR3 coding sequence is TGTGTCAGTAGCTTTTGGGACACCAGGGAGCTGTTTTTT. Its protein product is CVSSFWDTRELFF.

Remarks on this clonotype: At one end the junction does not follow the germline gene, possibly because of a read error. In DNA, the CDR3 is TGTGCCAGCAGCATGTGGAGAGACAGGGGCATTTCCCTCTCTGGGGCCAACGTACTGACTTTC. The encoded protein is CASSMWRDRGISLSGANVLTF. The chain has TRBV11-2 and TRBJ2-6; 8 bases agree with TRBD1. The CDR3 has 21 amino acids. CDR1 and CDR2 (germline): SGHAT, FQNNGV.

The chain employs TRBV11-1 and TRBJ2-3; possibly TRBD1 or TRBD2 for D (5 bases each). V was cut by 4 bases and J by 15 bases, with 38 bases left in between. In germline, CDR1 is SGHAT, CDR2 FQDESV (reference sequence). The CDR3 extends over 19 amino acids. CDR3 loop: CASSSGGSSVGARTGTRYF. CDR3 in DNA: TGTGCCAGCAGCTCTGGGGGAAGCTCTGTTGGAGCCCGCACAGGTACGCGCTATTTT. The complete variable domain, with remaining parts taken from reference TRBV11-1 and TRBJ2-3, reads EAEVAQSPRYKITEKSQAVAFWCDPISGHATLYWYRQILGQGPELLVQFQDESVVDDSQLPKDRFSAERLKGVDSTLKIQPAELGDSAMYLCASSSGGSSVGARTGTRYFGPGTRLTVL.

CDR3 sequence: CASSYLGNQPQHF. CDR3 nucleotides: TGTGCCAGCAGCTATTTGGGCAATCAGCCCCAGCATTTT. J is TRBJ1-5 and V is TRBV7-2, with D unclear. CDR1 and CDR2 from the germline V gene are SGHTA and FQGNSA. Trimming removed 4 bases at V and 2 bases at J, with 6 bases between. The CDR3 has 13 amino acids.

A word on this clonotype: A junction boundary mismatches the germline segment, possibly from a read error. The chain combines TRBV29-1 with TRBJ2-5, with D perhaps matching TRBD1 or TRBD2 (5 bases each). This CDR3 region has 15 residues. The germline V gene has CDR1 SQVTM and CDR2 ANQGSEA. The CDR3 loop is CSAGGTGPPRETQQF. The CDR3 DNA reads TGCAGCGCTGGGGGAACAGGACCTCCGAGGGAGACCCAGCAATTC.